The 5 T cell receptor beta chains below all came from one sample that was sequenced in a study of regulatory T cells in long-lasting Graves disease. Sequencing libraries for TCR beta were prepared with iRepertoire HTBI primers and Arm-PCR of CDR3 regions. Each CDR3 protein is one row after TCRdb ran MiXCR on the multiplex PCR reads. Found here are around 480,000 distinct CDR3 sequences, more than 15% of them singletons; the top ten hold 20% to 25%. The time point was: newly diagnosed GD, antithyroid drugs for less than 3 months. RNA from PBMCs was the source of the TCR library. The sample was also reused in another study, on T cells in Graves' hyperthyroidism and ophthalmopathy.

The source material was peripheral blood mononuclear cells (PBMCs), sampled at new diagnosis, from a patient treated with antithyroid drugs. These receptors were collected from a woman in her forties or fifties with Graves disease.

This clonotype was counted only a few times. The chain carries TRBV5-1 and TRBJ1-5, with unresolved D. Germline-derived CDR1 and CDR2 are SGHRS and YFSETQ. Trimming removed 0 bases from V and 7 bases from J, with 11 bases in between. The CDR3 has 14 amino acids. Written as DNA, the CDR3 is TGCGCCAGCAGCTTGGGGCACCCGGGGCAGCCCCAGCATTTT. Protein product: CASSLGHPGQPQHF.

This clonotype was seen a few times. The chain employs TRBV12-3 or TRBV12-4 and TRBJ1-4; D is perhaps TRBD1 (5 bases). The CDR3 spans 15 residues. V gave up 6 bases and J gave up 7 bases, with 18 bases separating them. The CDR3 loop reads CASRTSNGGSEKLFF. CDR3 nucleotide sequence: TGTGCCAGCAGAACCTCGAACGGGGGGAGTGAAAAACTGTTTTTT.

The chain recombines TRBV19 with TRBJ1-5, with a possible D match to TRBD1 (6 bases). The V end lost 4 bases, the J end lost 7 bases, and 11 bases lay between the germline ends. Per germline, CDR1 LNHDA and CDR2 SQIVND (reference sequence). The CDR3 contains 13 residues. This CDR3 is CASSNLRGQPQHF. The CDR3 nucleotides are TGTGCCAGTAGTAACCTCAGGGGACAGCCCCAGCATTTT.

This clonotype was counted ten times or more. The V call is TRBV2, the J call TRBJ2-7; tentatively, D is TRBD2 (6 bases). The CDR3 extends over 14 amino acids. CDR1 and CDR2 (germline): SNHLY, FYNNEI. Deletions cut 8 bases from V and 3 bases from J, with 17 bases between. The CDR3 coding sequence is TGTGCCAGCCTATCCGGGACGGGGGTCTACGAGCAGTACTTC. Translated: CASLSGTGVYEQYF.

The rearrangement uses TRBV7-3 and TRBJ2-1; D perhaps matches TRBD1 (5 bases). The germline gives CDR1 SGHTA, CDR2 FQGTGA. CDR3 size: 16 residues. Trimming shortened V by 5 bases and J by 4 bases, and 18 bases separated the two germline ends. The CDR3, as DNA: TGTGCCAGCAGCCCCCTACCGACAGAGTGGTACAATGAGCAGTTCTTC. It translates to CASSPLPTEWYNEQFF.